Described below is a single T cell receptor (beta chain) sequence and its context. Its antigen is undetermined. These data come from a study of identical twins. Broader study findings: Memory repertoires showed no such pattern, whereas abundant cord blood beta clonotypes carried fewer insertions. In monozygotic twins, models underestimated the sharing of out-of-frame TCR alpha.

Germline lookup yields CDR1 SGHTA and CDR2 FQGTGA. Trimming at V came to 4 bases and at J to 1 base, leaving 15 bases not matched to a gene. The CDR3 is made up of 20 amino acids. TCRdb ran MiXCR on the 5' RACE reads and lists one entry per CDR3 protein. Of 300,000 to 400,000 distinct CDR3 sequences in the sample, 9% to 15% were seen once. The sample was also linked to a second study, of yellow fever vaccine responses in identical twins.

The clonotype comes from a woman aged 18-29 years in good health. The specimen was CD8+ T cells sorted from blood. This sequence joins TRBV7-3 and TRBJ2-2, with 10 bases matching TRBD2. This chain's CDR3 is CASSSTVPSGSDKNTGELFF. In DNA, the CDR3 is TGTGCCAGCAGCTCCACGGTGCCTAGCGGGAGCGACAAGAACACCGGGGAGCTGTTTTTT.